This T cell receptor beta chain comes out of a study of blood T cell repertoires in COVID-19. Study-level information: Whether acute or convalescent, the COVID-19 samples came from the United States, Italy and Spain.

Sample share makes this clone medium-sized. The same CDR3 also results from other DNA sequences found in this sample. The repertoire was sequenced with immunoSEQ multiplex PCR; TCRdb's copy has only in-frame clones and lacks some. Of about 210,000 clones listed, around 88% are singletons. The receptor was derived from a man between 18 and 35 years old with active or convalescent COVID-19. Sequenced material: peripheral blood.

CDR3 sequence reads: CASSDSSGSYNEQFF. The CDR3 DNA is TGTGCCAGCAGTGACTCTAGCGGCTCCTACAATGAGCAGTTCTTC. The chain carries TRBV6-4 and TRBJ2-1; D is perhaps TRBD2 (6 bases). Germline V CDR1 and CDR2: MRHNA, SNTAGT. There are 15 residues in the CDR3. The V end was cut by 0 bases, the J end by 0 bases, with 6 bases between.